This TCR beta chain came from a study of CD8 T cells in ankylosing spondylitis (dated by TCRdb to about 2017). Background for the entire study: T cell receptor beta repertoires were profiled in healthy donors and ankylosing spondylitis patients so that disease-linked TCR variants could be found. In total, the full study cohort was made up of over a hundred healthy donors and about two dozen ankylosing spondylitis patients. Peripheral blood was sampled, and synovial fluid was also collected from ankylosing spondylitis patients. What the work shows at the level of the full study, not this receptor alone: In peripheral blood, the disease-linked clones were found at relatively low frequencies and had a CD8+ phenotype. Some of the motif variants had been reported before in the synovial fluid and blood of reactive arthritis patients, a finding that suggests common disease-initiation mechanisms. Blood from ankylosing spondylitis patients appeared to be characterized by a TCR beta motif made up of 8 or 9 highly homologous amino acid variants. Significant enrichment of the disease-linked clones was reported in matched synovial fluid samples from ankylosing spondylitis patients.

Taken from the germline V gene (reference sequence), the CDR1 and CDR2 loops are LNHDA and SQIVND. V has 4 bases trimmed and J has 3 bases trimmed; junction bases matching no gene number 6. From the cysteine through the phenylalanine, the CDR3 covers 15 amino acids. Just CDR3 DNA is preserved here, 45 bases in frame from base 1. This clonotype was counted many times. Its target antigen remains unknown. Base qualities are missing; no much larger clone stands one base away. The sample was run on an Illumina HiSeq 2500. TCR beta libraries were prepared by quantitative 5'-RACE with molecular barcodes. On the study's bioinformatics: To identify disease-linked TCR variants, a new computational method was used, one built on a probabilistic model of VDJ rearrangement. TCRdb passed the public sequencing reads through fastp at Q25 and MiXCR, retaining productive beta sequences. Records with the same CDR3 protein are collapsed into one entry carrying the most frequent genes and DNA. These V and J calls are TCRdb output, not the study's own analysis. Present in this sample are about 130,000 distinct CDR3 sequences, over 7% of which were seen just once. The top ten clones comprise 2.5% to 4% of the sample.

The sequencing sample was made of blood, either unsorted or a sorted T cell fraction (not recorded which). This chain joins TRBV19 to TRBJ2-7, and 10 junction bases match TRBD1. This receptor was identified in a male donor with ankylosing spondylitis or in good health (not recorded which). The DNA sequence reads TGTGCCAGTAGTACCGGGACAGGGGATATCTACGAGCAGTACTTC. It codes for CASSTGTGDIYEQYF.